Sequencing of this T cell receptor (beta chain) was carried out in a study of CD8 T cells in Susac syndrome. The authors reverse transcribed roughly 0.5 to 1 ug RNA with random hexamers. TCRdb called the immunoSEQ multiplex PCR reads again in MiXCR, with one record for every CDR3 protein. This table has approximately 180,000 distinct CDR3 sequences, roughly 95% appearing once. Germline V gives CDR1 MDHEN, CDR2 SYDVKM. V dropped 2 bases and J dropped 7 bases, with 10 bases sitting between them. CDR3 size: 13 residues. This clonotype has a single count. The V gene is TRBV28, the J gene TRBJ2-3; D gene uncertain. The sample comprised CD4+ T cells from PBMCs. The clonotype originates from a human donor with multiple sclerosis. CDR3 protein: CASSLRNPHTQYF. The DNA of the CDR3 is TGTGCCAGCAGTTTAAGGAATCCCCATACGCAGTATTTT.